This TCR beta chain was recovered during a study of blood T cell repertoires in COVID-19. In the study's own analysis: Amplification of reference gene primers was used by the study to estimate nucleated cell counts. Some clones are missing from TCRdb's copy, which holds only in-frame ones; the method was immunoSEQ multiplex PCR. That table supplies the V and J calls and clone size; D and trimming were determined from the DNA. The sample includes roughly 140,000 clones, 80% to 90% seen only once; the top ten take roughly 8.8%. This clone occurred a few times. The ends were cut back, 1 base at V and 4 bases at J, with 10 bases in the middle. Germline V CDR1 and CDR2: MNHEY, SMNVEV (reference sequence). The CDR3 sequence is 15 residues long.

The genes are TRBV27 and TRBJ2-2; the D is unclear. Material for sequencing was peripheral blood. This sequence was found in a human donor with acute or convalescent COVID-19. The donor label of this sample is uncertain. In nucleotides, the CDR3 is TGTGCCAGCAGTTTATGGCGGTCGAGCACCGGGGAGCTGTTTTTT. Amino acids: CASSLWRSSTGELFF.